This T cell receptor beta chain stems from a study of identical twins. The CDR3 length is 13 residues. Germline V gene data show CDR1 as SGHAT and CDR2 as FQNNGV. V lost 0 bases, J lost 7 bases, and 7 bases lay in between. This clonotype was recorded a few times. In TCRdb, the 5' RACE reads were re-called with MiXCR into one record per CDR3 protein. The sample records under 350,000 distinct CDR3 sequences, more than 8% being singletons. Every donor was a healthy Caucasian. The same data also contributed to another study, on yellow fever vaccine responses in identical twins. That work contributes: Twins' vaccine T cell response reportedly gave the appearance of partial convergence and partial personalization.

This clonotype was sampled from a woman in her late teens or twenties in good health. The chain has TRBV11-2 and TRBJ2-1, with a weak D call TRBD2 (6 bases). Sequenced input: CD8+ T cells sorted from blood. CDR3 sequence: CASSLDLANEQFF. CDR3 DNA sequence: TGTGCCAGCAGCTTAGATCTAGCGAATGAGCAGTTCTTC.